This T cell receptor (beta chain) came from a study of regulatory T cells in long-lasting Graves disease. In building TCR beta libraries, iRepertoire HTBI primers were used together with Arm-PCR of CDR3 regions. One entry per CDR3 protein results from TCRdb running MiXCR on the multiplex PCR reads. The table includes under 400,000 distinct CDR3 sequences, 16% detected once. This clonotype appeared many times. The CDR3 sequence is 15 residues long. Trimming pared 0 bases from V and 3 bases from J, leaving 10 bases between. In germline, CDR1 is SGHDT, CDR2 YYEEEE. Time point in this sample: newly diagnosed GD, antithyroid drugs for less than 3 months. The TCR library was prepared using RNA isolated from PBMCs. This same sample was also part of a study on T cells in Graves' hyperthyroidism and ophthalmopathy.

The chain recombines TRBV5-6 with TRBJ2-1, with D possibly TRBD1 on 5 matching bases. This TCR derives from a man in his forties or fifties with Graves disease. Sample: peripheral blood mononuclear cells (PBMCs), taken at new diagnosis, from a patient treated with antithyroid drugs. The CDR3 loop reads CASSLGAGIYNEQFF. DNA of the CDR3: TGTGCCAGCAGCTTGGGAGCAGGGATCTACAATGAGCAGTTCTTC.